The 29 T cell receptor beta chains presented below share a single source sample, sequenced in a study of blood T cells in healthy people across ages. Alongside a J-beta primer mix, a sample-barcoded 5' primer served in a second PCR lasting roughly 7 to 12 cycles. TCRdb reanalysed the 5' RACE reads using MiXCR and keeps one entry per CDR3 protein. Of around 1,000,000 distinct CDR3 sequences detected, approximately 25% appear once; the ten largest clones hold 0.65% to 0.95%. The sample also formed part of further work on T cells of mothers and their children.

The sequencing input was blood. These receptors all come from a girl aged 2 to 9 in good health.

V and J are TRBV12-3 or TRBV12-4 and TRBJ1-4; weak D call: TRBD1 (5 bases). This CDR3 has 17 amino acids. V lost 6 bases and J lost 0, with 17 bases in between. DNA of the CDR3: TGTGCCAGCAGCCCCAGGGTCGGGAAATCAACTAATGAAAAACTGTTTTTT. This gives the protein CASSPRVGKSTNEKLFF.

The chain combines TRBV7-8 with TRBJ1-1, with 8 positions matching TRBD1. The germline gives CDR1 SGHVS, CDR2 FQNEAQ. The CDR3 is 16 amino acids. With V trimmed by 2 bases and J by 5 bases, 10 bases remained unmatched. CDR3 protein: CASSLYLGQVGTEAFF. The CDR3 bases are TGTGCCAGCAGCTTATATTTGGGACAGGTTGGGACTGAAGCTTTCTTT.

This clonotype showed up just a few times. CDR3 nucleotides: TGTGCCATCAGTGAGTCGATCAATCAGCCCCAGCATTTT. It yields the protein CAISESINQPQHF. V and J are TRBV10-3 and TRBJ1-5, with D unresolved. The germline CDR1 and CDR2 sequences are ENHRY and SYGVKD. The length of the CDR3 is 13 residues. Trimming left V 0 bases short and J 3 bases short, with 3 bases between.

This clonotype has more than one count but fewer than ten. The chain carries TRBV28 and TRBJ1-5, with a weak D call TRBD1 (5 bases). CDR1 and CDR2 (germline): MDHEN, SYDVKM. This CDR3 is 12 amino acids long. Trimming cost V 6 bases and J 7 bases, with 10 bases left between them. CDR3 nucleotide sequence: TGTGCCAGCAGAGGGACCCTGCAGCCCCAGCATTTT. Translating gives CASRGTLQPQHF.

V gene TRBV29-1 combines with J gene TRBJ2-3; 7 nucleotides line up with TRBD1. The DNA matches TRBJ1-5 better at its end, which makes the J call doubtful. The germline CDR1 and CDR2 sequences are SQVTM and ANQGSEA. CDR3 length equals 14 residues. The CDR3 here is CSVQGGENTDTQHF. The CDR3 bases are TGCAGCGTCCAGGGGGGAGAAAACACAGATACGCAGCATTTT.

J is TRBJ2-5 and V is TRBV1; TRBD2, the D gene given by the table, was not confirmed from the DNA. TRBV1 is shown as a pseudogene. CDR3 length: 15 amino acids. Written as DNA, the CDR3 is TGCACCAGCAGCCACCTCACTAGCGGGGAAGAGACCCAGTACTTC. This sequence encodes CTSSHLTSGEETQYF.

The chain joins TRBV20-1 to TRBJ2-1; 14 nucleotides align to TRBD2. This CDR3 has 18 residues. Trimming removed 3 bases from V and 8 bases from J; junction bases left unmatched: 15. The germline CDR1 and CDR2 sequences are DFQATT and SNEGSKA (reference sequence). The CDR3 here is CSASRTTGTSGSSYEQFF. DNA for the CDR3: TGCAGTGCTAGCCGCACCACCGGGACTAGCGGGAGTTCTTATGAGCAGTTCTTC.

The rearrangement links TRBV10-3 to TRBJ1-4; D unresolved. Germline assignment: CDR1 ENHRY and CDR2 SYGVKD. The CDR3 consists of 15 residues. Trimming cost V 0 bases and J 0 bases, with 5 bases left between them. CDR3 region: CAISESSATNEKLFF. In DNA form, the CDR3 reads TGTGCCATCAGTGAGTCCAGTGCAACTAATGAAAAACTGTTTTTT.

A few counts support this clonotype. At one end the junction does not follow the germline gene, possibly because of a read error. The V gene is TRBV19, the J gene TRBJ1-2, with a possible D match to TRBD1 (6 bases). Germline V gene data show CDR1 as LNHDA and CDR2 as SQIVND (reference sequence). The CDR3 is made up of 10 amino acids. CDR3 nucleotides: TGTGCCAGTCGCGCCGGGACACCAGTCTTC. Translated: CASRAGTPVF. Combining the CDR3 with reference TRBV19 and TRBJ1-2 gives the whole variable domain DGGITQSPKYLFRKEGQNVTLSCEQNLNHDAMYWYRQDPGQGLRLIYYSQIVNDFQKGDIAEGYSVSREKKESFPLTVTSAQKNPTAFYLCASRAGTPVFGSGTRLTVV.

This chain links TRBV10-3 with TRBJ1-2; D is unclear. The V gene lost 3 bases and the J gene lost 0 bases, with 5 bases spanning the gap. CDR1 is ENHRY and CDR2 is SYGVKD in the germline V gene. This CDR3 is 13 amino acids long. The CDR3 protein is CAISENSNYGYTF. The CDR3 region has the DNA TGTGCCATCAGTGAAAACTCTAACTATGGCTACACCTTC.

This clonotype was seen more than once but under ten times. The rearrangement links TRBV12-3 or TRBV12-4 to TRBJ2-5, with D uncertain. The DNA end favors TRBJ2-1, so the J call may be wrong. The CDR3 has 15 amino acids. The CDR3, as DNA: TGTGCCAGCAGTTTATCGGTCAGAGGCATGGATGAGCAGTTCTTC. It translates to CASSLSVRGMDEQFF.

This chain uses TRBV6-5 with TRBJ2-4; 8 bases agree with TRBD2. This CDR3 has 14 residues. CDR1 is MNHEY, CDR2 SVGAGI, per germline. The J segment lost 8 bases and the V segment lost 0 bases, leaving 3 bases of the junction unmatched. The CDR3 bases are TGTGCCAGCAGTTACTCGATTAGCGGGGACATTCAGTACTTC. It codes for CASSYSISGDIQYF.

This clonotype was recorded a few times. The chain couples TRBV7-2 to TRBJ2-3; D may be TRBD2 (6 bases). The CDR3 loop spans 13 amino acids. Trimming took off 8 bases at V and 4 bases at J, with 13 bases between the two ends. Germline loops: CDR1 SGHTA, CDR2 FQGNSA. The DNA of the CDR3 is TGTGCCAGCGGCACCGGAGGGGCAGATACGCAGTATTTT. It is translated as CASGTGGADTQYF.

V usage is TRBV7-9 and J usage is TRBJ1-1; no firm D call. V dropped 1 base and J dropped 6 bases, with 12 bases sitting between them. CDR1 and CDR2 (germline): SEHNR, FQNEAQ (reference sequence). CDR3 length equals 14 residues. CDR3 DNA: TGTGCCAGCAGCTTAGAGGCAAGGGCACCTGAAGCTTTCTTT. Translated: CASSLEARAPEAFF.

A few counts support this clonotype. The J gene is TRBJ2-1, the V gene TRBV5-6, with D tentatively TRBD1 or TRBD2 (6 bases each). Germline V gives CDR1 SGHDT, CDR2 YYEEEE. Trimming pared 1 base from V and 8 bases from J, leaving 13 bases between. The CDR3 runs 14 residues. CDR3 nucleotides: TGTGCCAGCAGCTTGTATCACGGGGGCGATGAGCAGTTCTTC. It specifies CASSLYHGGDEQFF.

As regards this clonotype: The junction differs from germline at one of its ends, possibly a read error. The chain employs TRBV24-1 and TRBJ2-1; D is perhaps TRBD2 (6 bases). Germline assignment: CDR1 KGHDR and CDR2 SFDVKD. The CDR3 spans 15 residues. This CDR3 reads CATSNWGERDNEQFF. The CDR3 bases are TGCGCCACCAGTAATTGGGGGGAAAGGGACAATGAGCAGTTCTTC.

V is TRBV10-3 and J is TRBJ2-7; tentative D call: TRBD1 (6 bases). The V and J ends lost 4 bases and 0 bases respectively, with 13 bases between them. Germline V lookup: CDR1 ENHRY, CDR2 SYGVKD. There are 15 residues in the CDR3. The DNA for the CDR3 is TGTGCCATCAGTGGGAGACAGGCGAGCTCCTACGAGCAGTACTTC. Residues: CAISGRQASSYEQYF.

Only a few counts were recorded for this clonotype. V gene TRBV5-5 combines with J gene TRBJ2-7; D might be TRBD2 (7 bases). The CDR3 sequence is 14 residues long. V lost 8 bases and J 3 bases, leaving 18 bases between the germline ends. Germline V gene lookup returns CDR1 SGHKS and CDR2 YYEKEE (reference sequence). DNA for the CDR3: TGTGCCAGTCGAGGGGGGGCGATCAACTACGAGCAGTACTTC. The encoded protein is CASRGGAINYEQYF.

The chain has TRBV11-2 and TRBJ2-3; 7 bases line up with TRBD2. In germline, CDR1 is SGHAT, CDR2 FQNNGV. The CDR3 is 15 residues long. V was pared by 1 base and J by 4 bases, with 5 bases of the junction left unmatched. This CDR3 reads CASSLVFAGADTQYF. In DNA form, the CDR3 reads TGTGCCAGCAGCTTAGTTTTCGCGGGGGCAGATACGCAGTATTTT.

This clonotype was seen more than once but under ten times. This chain links TRBV29-1 with TRBJ2-7; D remains ambiguous. V lost 4 bases to trimming and J lost 6 bases, with 10 bases between them. CDR3 size: 11 residues. Germline values: CDR1 SQVTM, CDR2 ANQGSEA. The CDR3 nucleotides read TGCAGCGTTGTCGTGGATTCCGAGCAGTACTTC. This sequence encodes CSVVVDSEQYF.

V and J are TRBV7-2 and TRBJ2-7; no clear D gene. Germline V gives CDR1 SGHTA, CDR2 FQGNSA. This CDR3 has 13 amino acids. Trimming left V 1 base short and J 1 base short, with 5 bases between. CDR3 sequence reads: CASSLEESYEQYV. The CDR3, as DNA: TGTGCCAGCAGCTTAGAGGAATCCTACGAGCAGTACGTC.

The chain combines TRBV5-5 with TRBJ2-2; D is undetermined. Trimming pared 0 bases from V and 7 bases from J, leaving 7 bases between. The CDR3 runs to 13 residues. Germline V lookup: CDR1 SGHKS, CDR2 YYEKEE (reference sequence). CDR3 in amino acids: CASSLADGGELFF. In DNA, the CDR3 is TGTGCCAGCAGCTTGGCCGACGGCGGGGAGCTGTTTTTT.

The chain couples TRBV20-1 to TRBJ2-7; 7 nucleotides line up with TRBD2. V shed 6 bases and J 3 bases; nucleotides not matched to a gene: 8. The CDR3 spans 13 residues. Germline assignment: CDR1 DFQATT and CDR2 SNEGSKA (reference sequence). The CDR3 sequence: CSARPGLDYEQYF. The CDR3 DNA sequence: TGCAGTGCCCGCCCCGGACTAGACTACGAGCAGTACTTC.

The rearrangement links TRBV11-2 to TRBJ2-7; 7 positions match TRBD1. CDR3 length: 14 amino acids. Germline CDR1 and CDR2: SGHAT and FQNNGV. V was pared by 4 bases and J by 4 bases, with 7 bases of the junction left unmatched. For the CDR3, the DNA is TGTGCCAGCAGCTCCACTGACAGGGATTACGAGCAGTACTTC. Its protein is CASSSTDRDYEQYF.

This clonotype occurred a few times. The rearrangement joins TRBV4-1 to TRBJ1-3; perhaps TRBD1 as D (6 bases). The CDR3 is 15 residues long. V lost 1 base and J 2 bases, leaving 9 bases between the germline ends. Germline lookup yields CDR1 MGHRA and CDR2 YSYEKL. CDR3 sequence: CASSQVGGAGNTIYF. CDR3 coding DNA: TGCGCCAGCAGCCAAGTAGGGGGGGCTGGAAACACCATATATTTT.

This clonotype occurred a few times. V and J are TRBV29-1 and TRBJ1-2; D uncertain. The CDR3 runs 11 residues. Germline V gene sequence: CDR1 SQVTM, CDR2 ANQGSEA. Trimming cost V 0 bases and J 10 bases, with 9 bases left between them. The CDR3, as DNA: TGCAGCGTTGAAGATGGAGGTGACTACACCTTC. This codes for CSVEDGGDYTF.

A remark on this clonotype: Sequence at one end of the junction differs from germline and may be a read error. The chain employs TRBV5-1 and TRBJ2-6; D gene ambiguous. Germline-derived CDR1 and CDR2 are SGHRS and YFSETQ. This CDR3 contains 18 residues. CDR3 sequence reads: CASSPIPSSASGVNVLTF. The DNA for the CDR3 is TGCGCCAGCAGCCCCATCCCAAGCTCTGCCTCTGGGGTCAACGTCCTGACTTTC.

The rearrangement uses TRBV3-1 and TRBJ2-2, with no clear D. Germline loops: CDR1 LGHDT, CDR2 YNNKEL (reference sequence). The CDR3 contains 15 residues. Between the trimmed V and J ends, which lost 0 bases and 6 bases, there was a span of 11 bases. CDR3 loop: CASSQDLKTSGELFF. In nucleotides, the CDR3 is TGTGCCAGCAGCCAAGATCTTAAGACCTCCGGGGAGCTGTTTTTT.

V is TRBV4-1 and J is TRBJ2-5; possible D gene TRBD2, 5 bases. The J call may be wrong; the DNA end is better matched by TRBJ2-7. This CDR3 spans 13 amino acids. Germline loops: CDR1 MGHRA, CDR2 YSYEKL. CDR3 residues: CASSGSASYEQYF. As DNA, the CDR3 is TGCGCCAGCAGTGGGAGCGCCAGCTACGAGCAGTACTTC.